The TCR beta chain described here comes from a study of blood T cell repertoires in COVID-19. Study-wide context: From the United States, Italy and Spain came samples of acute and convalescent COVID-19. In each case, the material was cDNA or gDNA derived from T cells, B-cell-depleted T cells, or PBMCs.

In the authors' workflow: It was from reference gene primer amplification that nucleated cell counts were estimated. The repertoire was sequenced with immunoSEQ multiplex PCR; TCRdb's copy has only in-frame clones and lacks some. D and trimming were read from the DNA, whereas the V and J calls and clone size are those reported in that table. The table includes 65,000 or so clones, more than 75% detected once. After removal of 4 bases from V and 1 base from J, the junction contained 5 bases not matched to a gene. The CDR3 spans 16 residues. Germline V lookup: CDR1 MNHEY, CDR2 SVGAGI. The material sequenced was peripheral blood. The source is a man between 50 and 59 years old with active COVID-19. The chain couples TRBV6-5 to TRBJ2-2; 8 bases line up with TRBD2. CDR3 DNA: TGTGCCAGCAGTTCCGGACTAGCAGAGAACACCGGGGAGCTGTTTTTT. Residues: CASSSGLAENTGELFF.